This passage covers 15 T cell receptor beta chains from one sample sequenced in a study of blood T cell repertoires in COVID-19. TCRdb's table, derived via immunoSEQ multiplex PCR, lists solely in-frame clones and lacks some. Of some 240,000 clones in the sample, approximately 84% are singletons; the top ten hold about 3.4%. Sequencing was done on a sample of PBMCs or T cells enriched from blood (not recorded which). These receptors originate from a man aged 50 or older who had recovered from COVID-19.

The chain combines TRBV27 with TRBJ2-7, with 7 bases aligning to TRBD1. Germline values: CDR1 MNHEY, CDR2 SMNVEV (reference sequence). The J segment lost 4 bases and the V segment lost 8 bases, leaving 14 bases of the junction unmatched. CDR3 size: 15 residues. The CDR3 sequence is CASQQGPPSQYEQYF. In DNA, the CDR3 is TGTGCCAGCCAACAGGGGCCCCCCTCCCAATACGAGCAGTACTTC.

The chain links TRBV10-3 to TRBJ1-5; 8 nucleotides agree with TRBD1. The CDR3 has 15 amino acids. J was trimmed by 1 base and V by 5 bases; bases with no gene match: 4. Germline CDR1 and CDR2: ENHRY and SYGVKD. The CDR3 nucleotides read TGTGCCATCAGTTGGACAGGGAAAAGCAATCAGCCCCAGCATTTT. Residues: CAISWTGKSNQPQHF.

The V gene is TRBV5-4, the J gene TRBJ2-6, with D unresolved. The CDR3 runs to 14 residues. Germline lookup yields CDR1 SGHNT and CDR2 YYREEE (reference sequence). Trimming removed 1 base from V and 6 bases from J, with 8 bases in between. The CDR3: CASSLIQQANVLTF. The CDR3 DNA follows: TGTGCCAGCAGCTTGATACAGCAGGCCAACGTCCTGACTTTC.

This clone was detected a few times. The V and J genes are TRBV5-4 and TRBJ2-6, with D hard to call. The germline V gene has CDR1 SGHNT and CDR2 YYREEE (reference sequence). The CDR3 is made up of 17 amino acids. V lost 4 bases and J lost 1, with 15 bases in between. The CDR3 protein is CASSVPSSGSGANVLTF. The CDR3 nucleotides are TGTGCCAGCAGCGTCCCCAGTTCGGGTTCTGGGGCCAACGTCCTGACTTTC. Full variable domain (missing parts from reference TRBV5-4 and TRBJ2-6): ETGVTQSPTHLIKTRGQQVTLRCSSQSGHNTVSWYQQALGQGPQFIFQYYREEENGRGNFPPRFSGLQFPNYSSELNVNALELDDSALYLCASSVPSSGSGANVLTFGAGSRLTVL.

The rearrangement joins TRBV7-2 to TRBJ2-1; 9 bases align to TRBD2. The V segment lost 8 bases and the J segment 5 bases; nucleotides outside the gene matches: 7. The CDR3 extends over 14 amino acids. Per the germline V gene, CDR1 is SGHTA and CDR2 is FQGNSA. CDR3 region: CASRKAGGNNEQFF. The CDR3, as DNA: TGTGCCAGCCGGAAGGCGGGGGGGAACAATGAGCAGTTCTTC.

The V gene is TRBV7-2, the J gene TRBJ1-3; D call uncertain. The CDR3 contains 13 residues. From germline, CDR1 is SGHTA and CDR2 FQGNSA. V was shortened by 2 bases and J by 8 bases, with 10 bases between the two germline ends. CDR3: CASSLNVRDTIYF. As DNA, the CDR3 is TGTGCCAGCAGCTTAAACGTACGGGACACCATATATTTT.

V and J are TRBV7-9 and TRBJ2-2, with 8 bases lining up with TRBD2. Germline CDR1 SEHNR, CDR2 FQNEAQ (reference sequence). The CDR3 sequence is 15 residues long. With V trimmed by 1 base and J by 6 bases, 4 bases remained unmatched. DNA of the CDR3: TGTGCCAGCAGCTTAGAGGGACTAGTAGCCGGGGAGCTGTTTTTT. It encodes CASSLEGLVAGELFF.

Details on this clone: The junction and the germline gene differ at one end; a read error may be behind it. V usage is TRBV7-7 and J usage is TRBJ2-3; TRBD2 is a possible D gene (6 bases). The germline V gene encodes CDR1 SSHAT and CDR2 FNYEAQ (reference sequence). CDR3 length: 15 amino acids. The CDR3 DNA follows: TGTGCTAGCAGACCTTCTAGCGTAAGCACAGATACGCAGTATTTT. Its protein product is CASRPSSVSTDTQYF. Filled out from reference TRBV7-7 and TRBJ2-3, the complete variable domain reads GAGVSQSPRYKVTKRGQDVTLRCDPISSHATLYWYQQALGQGPEFLTYFNYEAQPDKSGLPSDRFSAERPEGSISTLTIQRTEQRDSAMYRCASRPSSVSTDTQYFGPGTRLTVL.

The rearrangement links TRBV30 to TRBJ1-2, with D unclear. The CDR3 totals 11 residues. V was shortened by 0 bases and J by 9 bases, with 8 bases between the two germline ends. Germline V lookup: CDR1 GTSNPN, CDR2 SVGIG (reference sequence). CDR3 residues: CAWSVLNSYTF. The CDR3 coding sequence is TGTGCCTGGAGTGTACTGAATAGCTACACCTTC.

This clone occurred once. CDR3 loop: CASSVGAGQGNEKLFF. The CDR3 DNA sequence: TGTGCCAGCAGCGTAGGCGCGGGACAGGGGAATGAAAAACTGTTTTTT. The chain couples TRBV9 to TRBJ1-4; TRBD1 aligns across 10 bases. The V segment lost 0 bases and the J segment 5 bases; nucleotides outside the gene matches: 4. Germline assignment: CDR1 SGDLS and CDR2 YYNGEE. The CDR3 has 16 residues.

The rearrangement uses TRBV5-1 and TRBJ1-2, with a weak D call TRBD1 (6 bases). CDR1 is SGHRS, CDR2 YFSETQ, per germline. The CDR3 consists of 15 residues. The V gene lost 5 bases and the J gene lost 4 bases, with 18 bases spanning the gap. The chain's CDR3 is CASRADNTGLYGYTF. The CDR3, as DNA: TGCGCCAGCAGGGCCGATAATACAGGGCTCTATGGCTACACCTTC.

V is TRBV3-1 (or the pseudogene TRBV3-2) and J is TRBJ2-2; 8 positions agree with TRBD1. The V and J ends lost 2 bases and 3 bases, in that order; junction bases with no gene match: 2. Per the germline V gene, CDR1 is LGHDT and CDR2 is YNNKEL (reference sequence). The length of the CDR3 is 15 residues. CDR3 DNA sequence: TGTGCCAGCAGCCAAAGGACAGGGTACACCGGGGAGCTGTTTTTT. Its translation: CASSQRTGYTGELFF.

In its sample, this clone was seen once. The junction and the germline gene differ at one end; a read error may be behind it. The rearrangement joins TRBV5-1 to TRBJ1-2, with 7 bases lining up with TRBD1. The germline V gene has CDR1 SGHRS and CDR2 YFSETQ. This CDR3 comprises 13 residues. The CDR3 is CASRLGQNYGYTF. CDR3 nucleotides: TGCGCCAGCAGGTTGGGACAGAACTATGGCTACACCTTC.

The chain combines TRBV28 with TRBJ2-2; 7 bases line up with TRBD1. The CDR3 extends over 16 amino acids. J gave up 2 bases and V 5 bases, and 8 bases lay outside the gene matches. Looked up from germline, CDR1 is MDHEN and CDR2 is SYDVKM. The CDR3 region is CASSPTTGVNTGELFF. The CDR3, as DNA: TGTGCCAGCAGTCCGACTACAGGGGTAAACACCGGGGAGCTGTTTTTT. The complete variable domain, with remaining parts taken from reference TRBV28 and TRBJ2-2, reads DVKVTQSSRYLVKRTGEKVFLECVQDMDHENMFWYRQDPGLGLRLIYFSYDVKMKEKGDIPEGYSVSREKKERFSLILESASTNQTSMYLCASSPTTGVNTGELFFGEGSRLTVL.

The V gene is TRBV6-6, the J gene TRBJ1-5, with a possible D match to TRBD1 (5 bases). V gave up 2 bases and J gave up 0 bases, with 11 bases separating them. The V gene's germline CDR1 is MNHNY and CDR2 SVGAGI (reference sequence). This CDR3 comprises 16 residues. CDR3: CASSYGQSYSNQPQHF. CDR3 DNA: TGTGCCAGCAGTTACGGACAATCGTATAGCAATCAGCCCCAGCATTTT.